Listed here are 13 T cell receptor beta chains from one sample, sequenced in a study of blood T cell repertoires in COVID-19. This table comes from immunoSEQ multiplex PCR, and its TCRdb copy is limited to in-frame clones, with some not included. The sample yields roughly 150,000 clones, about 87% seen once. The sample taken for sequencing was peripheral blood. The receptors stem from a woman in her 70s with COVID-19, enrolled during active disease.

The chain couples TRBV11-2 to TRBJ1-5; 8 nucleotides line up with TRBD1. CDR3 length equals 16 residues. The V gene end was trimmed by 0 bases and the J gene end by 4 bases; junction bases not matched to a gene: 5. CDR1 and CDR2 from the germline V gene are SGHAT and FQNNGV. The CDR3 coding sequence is TGTGCCAGCAGCTTAGATCCCCGGACAGGGAATCAGCCCCAGCATTTT. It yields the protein CASSLDPRTGNQPQHF.

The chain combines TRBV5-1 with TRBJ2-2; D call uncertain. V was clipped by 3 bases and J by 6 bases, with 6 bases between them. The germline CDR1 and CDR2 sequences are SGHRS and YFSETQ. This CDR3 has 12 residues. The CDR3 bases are TGCGCCAGCAGCTCCCCGGCCGGGGAGCTGTTTTTT. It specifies CASSSPAGELFF.

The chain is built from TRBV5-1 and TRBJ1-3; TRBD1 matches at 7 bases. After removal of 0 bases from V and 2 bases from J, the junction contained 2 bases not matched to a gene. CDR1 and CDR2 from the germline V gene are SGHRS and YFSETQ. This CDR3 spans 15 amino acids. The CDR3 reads CASSLVGGTGNTIYF. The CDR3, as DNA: TGCGCCAGCAGCTTGGTAGGGGGCACTGGAAACACCATATATTTT.

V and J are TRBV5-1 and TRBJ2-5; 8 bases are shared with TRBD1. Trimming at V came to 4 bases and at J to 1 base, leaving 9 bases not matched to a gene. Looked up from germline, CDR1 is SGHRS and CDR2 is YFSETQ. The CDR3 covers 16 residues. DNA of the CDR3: TGCGCCAGCAGCGTCTTCTCCCAGGGGGCCCAAGAGACCCAGTACTTC. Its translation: CASSVFSQGAQETQYF.

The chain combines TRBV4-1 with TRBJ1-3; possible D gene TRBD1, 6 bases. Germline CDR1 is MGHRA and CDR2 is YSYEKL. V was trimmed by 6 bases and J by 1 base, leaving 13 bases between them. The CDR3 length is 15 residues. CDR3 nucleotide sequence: TGCGCCAGCAGAGACCGAGGGGGTTCTGGAAACACCATATATTTT. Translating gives CASRDRGGSGNTIYF.

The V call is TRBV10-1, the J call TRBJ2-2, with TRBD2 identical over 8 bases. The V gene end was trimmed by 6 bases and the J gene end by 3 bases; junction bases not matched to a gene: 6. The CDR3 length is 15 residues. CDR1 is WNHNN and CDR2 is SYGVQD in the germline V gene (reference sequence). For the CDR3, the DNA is TGCGCCAGCAGAGTAGCGGGGTGGTACACCGGGGAGCTGTTTTTT. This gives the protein CASRVAGWYTGELFF.

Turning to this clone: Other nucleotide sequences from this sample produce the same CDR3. The CDR3 DNA follows: TGCGCCAGCAGCTTGGCCCTATCCTACGAGCAGTACTTC. This codes for CASSLALSYEQYF. The V call is TRBV5-1, the J call TRBJ2-7; D gene ambiguous. The CDR3 is 13 amino acids. V dropped 0 bases and J dropped 1 base, with 5 bases sitting between them. The germline CDR1 and CDR2 sequences are SGHRS and YFSETQ.

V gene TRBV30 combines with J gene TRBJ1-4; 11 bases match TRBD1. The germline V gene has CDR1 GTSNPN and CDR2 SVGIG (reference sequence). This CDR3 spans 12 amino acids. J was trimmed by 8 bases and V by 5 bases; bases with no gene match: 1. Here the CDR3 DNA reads TGTGCCTGGGGGACAGGGGGGGAAAAACTGTTTTTT. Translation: CAWGTGGEKLFF.

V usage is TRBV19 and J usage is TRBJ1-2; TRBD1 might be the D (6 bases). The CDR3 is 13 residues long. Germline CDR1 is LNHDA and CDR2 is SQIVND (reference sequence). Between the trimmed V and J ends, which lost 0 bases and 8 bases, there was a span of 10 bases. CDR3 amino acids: CASSIDPTGGYTF. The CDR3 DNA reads TGTGCCAGTAGTATAGATCCTACAGGGGGCTACACCTTC.

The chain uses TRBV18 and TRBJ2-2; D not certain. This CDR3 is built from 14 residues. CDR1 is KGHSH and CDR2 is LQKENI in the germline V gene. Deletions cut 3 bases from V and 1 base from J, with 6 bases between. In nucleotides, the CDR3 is TGTGCCAGCTCACCCGCACTGAACACCGGGGAGCTGTTTTTT. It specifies CASSPALNTGELFF.

As DNA, the CDR3 is TGTGCCAGCAGCCCACGAAGCCAGCCCCAGCATTTT. This codes for CASSPRSQPQHF. The chain joins TRBV5-8 to TRBJ1-5; D remains ambiguous. The germline gives CDR1 SGHTS, CDR2 YDEGEE. The CDR3 has 12 amino acids. Trimming took 4 bases from V and 7 from J, leaving 9 bases between them.

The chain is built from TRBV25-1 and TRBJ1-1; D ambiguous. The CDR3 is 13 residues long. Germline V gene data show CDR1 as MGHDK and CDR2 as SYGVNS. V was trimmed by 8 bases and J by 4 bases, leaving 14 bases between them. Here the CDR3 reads CASSHHPGTEAFF. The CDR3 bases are TGTGCCAGCTCCCACCACCCCGGCACTGAAGCTTTCTTT.

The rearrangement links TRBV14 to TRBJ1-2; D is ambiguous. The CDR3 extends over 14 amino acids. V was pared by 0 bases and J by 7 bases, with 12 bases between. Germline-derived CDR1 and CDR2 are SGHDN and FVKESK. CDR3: CASSQDLQSLGYTF. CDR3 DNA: TGTGCCAGCAGCCAAGATTTACAGTCTCTTGGCTACACCTTC.